Listed below are T cell receptor beta chains from one sample, sequenced in a study of a mutant IDH1 vaccine in newly diagnosed glioma. Only in-frame clones appear in the TCRdb table, and some are missing; sequencing was by immunoSEQ multiplex PCR. The sample has 45,000 to 70,000 clones; over 70% are singletons. Which antigens these TCRs recognize remains unknown. The sequencing used PBMCs, collected from a glioma patient whose treatment included an IDH1 peptide vaccine. The receptors stem from a man aged 30 to 39 with glioma. Both conserved end residues are part of each CDR3. Each record gives: D gene, J gene, clone size, V gene, CDR3 DNA, CDR3 protein. D genes are given only for firm matches. The listing skips clone size in some rows; elsewhere it reads once, few, many or a size class.

>.|TRBJ2-1|once|TRBV6-6
TGTGCCAGCAGTTACTCAGGGGTTTACAATGAGCAGTTCTTC
CASSYSGVYNEQFF
>.|TRBJ1-1|few|TRBV5-4
TGTGCCAGCAGACCCGGAGAAAACACTGAAGCTTTCTTT
CASRPGENTEAFF
>.|TRBJ2-5|.|TRBV11-2
TGTGCCAGCAGCTTTGGTCAGGGTTTCCAAGAGACCCAGTACTTC
CASSFGQGFQETQYF
>TRBD1|TRBJ1-1|.|TRBV7-6
TGTGCCACTGCGAACAGGGGAGCGAACACTGAAGCTTTCTTT
CATANRGANTEAFF
>.|TRBJ2-2|.|TRBV2
TGTGCCAGCAGTCCGGACCTCGGGGCCGGGGAGCTGTTTTTT
CASSPDLGAGELFF
>.|TRBJ2-1|.|TRBV29-1
TGCAGCGTTGAAACGGGACAAAGCTCCTACAATGAGCAGTTCTTC
CSVETGQSSYNEQFF
>.|TRBJ2-5|.|TRBV18
TGTGCCAGCTCACCAGGGCAGGGAGCAGGGACCCAGTACTTC
CASSPGQGAGTQYF
>TRBD1|TRBJ1-1|few|TRBV27
TGTGCCAGCAGTTTTCCGGGACAGGGAAGAACTGAAGCTTTCTTT
CASSFPGQGRTEAFF
>.|TRBJ1-5|few|TRBV10-3
TGTGCCATCAGTGAGGCCGGGGGCCTGGGTCAGCCCCAGCATTTT
CAISEAGGLGQPQHF
>.|TRBJ1-2|.|TRBV7-9
TGTGCCAGCAGCCCGCTCGACAGCTACAACACCTTC
CASSPLDSYNTF
>.|TRBJ1-2|few|TRBV4-2
TGTGCCAGCAGCCCCCCGGGTCCCTATGGCTACACCTTC
CASSPPGPYGYTF
>.|TRBJ2-3|.|TRBV5-5
TGTGCCAGCAGCTTGGCAACGACAGGTTCATTAGGCACAGATACGCAGTATTTT
CASSLATTGSLGTDTQYF
>TRBD1|TRBJ1-1|.|TRBV4-1
TGCGCCAGCCAAAAGGGACAGGGGTACACTGAAGCTTTCTTT
CASQKGQGYTEAFF
>TRBD2|TRBJ2-7|.|TRBV30
TGTGCCTGGAGTGTTCTAGCGGGGGGGCCGGCCGAGCAGTACTTC
CAWSVLAGGPAEQYF
>.|TRBJ2-7|.|TRBV4-1
TGCGCCAGCAGCCAAGGTGCCGTTTCCTACGAGCAGTACTTC
CASSQGAVSYEQYF
>TRBD1|TRBJ2-1|.|TRBV6-5
TGTGCCAGCAGTTCGCCAGGGGGCGCGTATCAGTTCTTC
CASSSPGGAYQFF
>TRBD2|TRBJ2-7|.|TRBV5-6
TGTGCCAGCAGCCGCGGGGGGGGCTACGAGCAGTACTTC
CASSRGGGYEQYF
>TRBD1|TRBJ1-2|few|TRBV7-2
TGTGCCAGCAGGAGACAGGGAGATGGCTACACCTTC
CASRRQGDGYTF
>.|TRBJ2-7|.|TRBV5-1
TGCGCCTCTACAAGGACTCCGGCAAATTACGAGCAGTACTTC
CASTRTPANYEQYF
>.|TRBJ2-2|.|TRBV30
TGTGCCTGGCAAGGGGGGGTGAACACCGGGGAGCTGTTTTTT
CAWQGGVNTGELFF
>.|TRBJ1-1|.|TRBV7-8
TGTGCCAGCAGCAATGCGGGACAGAACACTGAAGCTTTCTTT
CASSNAGQNTEAFF
>TRBD2|TRBJ2-5|.|TRBV25-1
TGTGCCACCTTAGCGGGGTGGGAAGAGACCCAGTACTTC
CATLAGWEETQYF
>.|TRBJ1-1|few|TRBV6-5
TGTGCCAGCAGTTACCGGCCAGGCTCTGAAGCTTTCTTT
CASSYRPGSEAFF
>.|TRBJ1-6|.|TRBV11-2
TGTGCCAGCAGCTTAGCTCCACTATCGAATTCACCCCTCCACTTT
CASSLAPLSNSPLHF
>.|TRBJ1-1|.|TRBV5-1
TGCGCCAGCAGCTTGAACAGGGTTGATTGGGGCACTGAAGCTTTCTTT
CASSLNRVDWGTEAFF
>.|TRBJ1-3|.|TRBV6-6
TGTGCCAGCAGTTACGGGGGCTCTGGAAACACCATATATTTT
CASSYGGSGNTIYF
>.|TRBJ2-2|.|TRBV5-5
TGTGCCAGCAGCTTGGGCAGGGGTGGGTCCGGGGAGCTGTTTTTT
CASSLGRGGSGELFF
>.|TRBJ2-5|.|TRBV6-5
TGTGCCAGCAGGTCCTGGATCGAAGAGACCCAGTACTTC
CASRSWIEETQYF
>TRBD1|TRBJ1-6|.|TRBV5-1
TGCGCCAGCAGCTCTGGACAGGGGAATAATTCACCCCTCCACTTT
CASSSGQGNNSPLHF
>TRBD1|TRBJ1-2|.|TRBV4-1
TGCGCCAGCAGCCAAGCCCGGGACAGCCGGAACTATGGCTACACCTTC
CASSQARDSRNYGYTF
>.|TRBJ1-1|.|TRBV18
TGTGCCAGCTCACCTCAGGGGAGGGGCGCTTTCTTT
CASSPQGRGAFF
>.|TRBJ1-6|.|TRBV2
TGTGCCAGCAGTGCACAGGAGCTTAATAATAATTCACCCCTCCACTTT
CASSAQELNNNSPLHF
>.|TRBJ1-5|.|TRBV7-9
TGTGCCAGCAGCTCAGACTACGGCGGGCAGCCCCAGCATTTT
CASSSDYGGQPQHF
>.|TRBJ2-2|.|TRBV29-1
TGCAGCGTTGAAGTGTTAGGGACCGGGGAGCTGTTTTTT
CSVEVLGTGELFF
>TRBD1|TRBJ1-1|few|TRBV9
TGTGCCAGCAGCGTGGGGACAGGGAACACTGAAGCTTTCTTT
CASSVGTGNTEAFF
>.|TRBJ1-3|.|TRBV4-2
TGTGCCAGCAGCCAAGCCGGTACCGGAGGGACTGGAAACACCATATATTTT
CASSQAGTGGTGNTIYF
>TRBD1|TRBJ2-3|.|TRBV11-2
TGTGCCAGCAGCAGAGACAGGGAGATCGCAGATACGCAGTATTTT
CASSRDREIADTQYF
>.|TRBJ2-1|.|TRBV6-1
TGTGCCAGCAGTCGCACAGCCAATGAGCAGTTCTTC
CASSRTANEQFF
>.|TRBJ2-1|.|TRBV5-1
TGCGCCAGCAGCTTGGGAAGGGATCTCTACAATGAGCAGTTCTTC
CASSLGRDLYNEQFF
>TRBD1|TRBJ1-1|.|TRBV30
TGTGCCTGGAGTCGTAGACAGGGGAGCTATATGAACACTGAAGCTTTCTTT
CAWSRRQGSYMNTEAFF
>.|TRBJ1-2|.|TRBV28
TGTGCCAGCAGGGACAGCCGCTATCTTAACTATGGCTACACCTTC
CASRDSRYLNYGYTF
>TRBD2|TRBJ2-1|.|TRBV4-2
TGTGCCAGCAGCTCATCTCCGGGACTAGCGGGGGGACCATACAATGAGCAGTTCTTC
CASSSSPGLAGGPYNEQFF
>TRBD2|TRBJ2-3|.|TRBV5-1
TGCGCCAGCAGCAAGGTCTTAGCGGGGGGGTCAACTAGCACAGATACGCAGTATTTT
CASSKVLAGGSTSTDTQYF
>.|TRBJ2-1|.|TRBV4-1
TGCGCCAGCAGCCGCCCCGTGTGGGGGCTTGAGCAGTTCTTC
CASSRPVWGLEQFF
>.|TRBJ2-5|.|TRBV6-5
TGTGCCAGCAGTTACATTCGGAAAGAGACCCAGTACTTC
CASSYIRKETQYF
>.|TRBJ2-7|.|TRBV2
TGTGCCAGCAGTGCGGGCAGGGTGGGATTGTACTTC
CASSAGRVGLYF